Listed below are T cell receptor beta chains from one sample, sequenced in a study of blood T cell repertoires in COVID-19. Measured with immunoSEQ multiplex PCR; TCRdb has only the in-frame clones, and not every one. Of tens of thousands of clones listed, 91% are singletons. Sequences were obtained from peripheral blood. The source is a human donor with active COVID-19. The donor label of this sample is uncertain. Each CDR3 is given with its conserved first and last residue. A D gene is named only where the DNA matches it firmly. Clone size is given for some rows only: seen once, a few or many times, or a class if the clone is expanded.

TRBV7-9	TRBJ1-2	13	-	-	TGTGCCAGCAGCTTACAACGGGACTATGGCTACACCTTC	CASSLQRDYGYTF
TRBV18	TRBJ2-2	15	-	-	TGTGCCAGCTCACGACGGACAGAAAACACCGGGGAGCTGTTTTTT	CASSRRTENTGELFF
TRBV7-2	TRBJ1-1	15	-	-	TGTGCCAGCAGCTTAGGGGGTTTGGGGGGAACTGAAGCTTTCTTT	CASSLGGLGGTEAFF
TRBV6-2/TRBV6-3	TRBJ1-1	14	-	-	TGTGCCAGCAGTTACGTATCGGAGATCACTGAAGCTTTCTTT	CASSYVSEITEAFF
TRBV24-1	TRBJ1-2	13	-	once	TGTGCCACCAGTATAGGGGGTAACTATGGCTACACCTTC	CATSIGGNYGYTF
TRBV27	TRBJ1-1	15	TRBD1	-	TGTGCCAGCCGCCTCCAGGGGGCTGGTGGCACTGAAGCTTTCTTT	CASRLQGAGGTEAFF
TRBV4-1	TRBJ2-7	15	TRBD2	-	TGCGCCAGCAGCCGGATGACTAGCGGCTCCTACGAGCAGTACTTC	CASSRMTSGSYEQYF
TRBV5-4	TRBJ2-7	15	-	-	TGTGCCAGCAGCCCCCGCCAGGGGATATCCTACGAGCAGTACTTC	CASSPRQGISYEQYF
TRBV28	TRBJ2-3	16	-	-	TGTGCCAGCAGACCCCCCTGGGCGGAGGGCGTAGATACGCAGTATTTT	CASRPPWAEGVDTQYF
TRBV24-1	TRBJ2-1	13	TRBD1	-	TGTGCCACCAGCCCGCCCACAGGGGCTGAGCAGTTCTTC	CATSPPTGAEQFF
TRBV9	TRBJ2-1	17	TRBD2	-	TGTGCCAGCTCGGGACTAGCGGGAGAGTGGTCCTACAATGAGCAGTTCTTC	CASSGLAGEWSYNEQFF
TRBV13	TRBJ2-7	13	-	-	TGTGCCAGCAGCTTAACAGGGAAGTACGAGCAGTACTTC	CASSLTGKYEQYF
TRBV30	TRBJ1-1	13	-	-	TGTGCCTGGAGTCAGGGGTCGAACACTGAAGCTTTCTTT	CAWSQGSNTEAFF
TRBV10-3	TRBJ1-3	13	-	-	TGTGCCATCAGTGACAGCTCTGGAAACACCATATATTTT	CAISDSSGNTIYF
TRBV7-2	TRBJ1-6	15	-	-	TGTGCCAGCAGCCTTGTGGGGAGGTTAAATTCACCCCTCCACTTT	CASSLVGRLNSPLHF
TRBV19	TRBJ1-4	17	TRBD1	-	TGTGCCAGTAGTCGCAGACAGGGGGGTCCAACTAATGAAAAACTGTTTTTT	CASSRRQGGPTNEKLFF
TRBV5-1	TRBJ1-3	17	TRBD1	-	TGCGCCAGCAGCGCTAGGACAGGACCGGCCTCTGGAAACACCATATATTTT	CASSARTGPASGNTIYF